The 5 T cell receptor beta chains given below trace back to one sample, sequenced in a study of blood T cell repertoires in COVID-19. Profiling relied on immunoSEQ multiplex PCR, and the TCRdb table lists in-frame clones only, not all of them. The sample consists of 25,000 to 30,000 clones, roughly 88% of them appearing once. Specimen: peripheral blood. The receptors shown here come from a woman aged 80 or over with COVID-19, enrolled during active disease.

As regards this clone: The junction departs from germline at one end; a sequencing error may be responsible. The chain joins TRBV7-7 to TRBJ2-2; D is perhaps TRBD1 or TRBD2 (5 bases each). Germline V CDR1 and CDR2: SSHAT, FNYEAQ (reference sequence). CDR3 length: 16 residues. CDR3 sequence: CASSLARVRGTGELFF. The CDR3, as DNA: TGTGCTAGCAGCTTAGCGAGAGTTAGGGGAACCGGGGAGCTGTTTTTT.

The chain is built from TRBV27 and TRBJ2-1; 9 bases map to TRBD1. Germline CDR1 is MNHEY and CDR2 is SMNVEV (reference sequence). The junction had 1 base not matched to a gene; V was cut back by 4 bases and J by 0 bases. This CDR3 has 15 residues. CDR3 sequence: CASSSGQGSYNEQFF. CDR3 sequence (DNA): TGTGCCAGCAGTTCGGGACAGGGCTCCTACAATGAGCAGTTCTTC.

The rearrangement joins TRBV10-2 to TRBJ2-2, with TRBD2 matching over 13 bases. J gave up 1 base and V 6 bases, and 5 bases lay outside the gene matches. CDR1 WSHSY and CDR2 SAAADI come from the germline V gene. The CDR3 contains 17 residues. CDR3 nucleotides: TGCGCCAGCAGAGGACTAGCGGGGGTCTGGAACACCGGGGAGCTGTTTTTT. It translates to CASRGLAGVWNTGELFF.

The chain links TRBV4-2 to TRBJ1-1, with 9 positions matching TRBD1. This CDR3 has 15 amino acids. The germline V gene has CDR1 LGHNA and CDR2 YNFKEQ. Trimming removed 3 bases from V and 1 base from J; junction bases left unmatched: 3. In DNA, the CDR3 is TGTGCCAGCAGCCAGCCGGGACAGGGGAACACTGAAGCTTTCTTT. It encodes CASSQPGQGNTEAFF.

The chain couples TRBV6-1 to TRBJ1-4; a weak D match, TRBD1 (5 bases). Germline V gives CDR1 MNHNS, CDR2 SASEGT. Trimming cost V 4 bases and J 2 bases, with 17 bases left between them. The CDR3 totals 17 residues. CDR3 DNA sequence: TGTGCCAGCAGTGGGTACAGGTCAACTACGACTAATGAAAAACTGTTTTTT. Encoded protein: CASSGYRSTTTNEKLFF.